This T cell receptor (beta chain) was profiled in a study of blood T cell repertoires in COVID-19. About the study: There were acute and convalescent COVID-19 samples, and they came from the United States, Italy and Spain. The cDNA or gDNA used as material had been derived from T cells, B-cell-depleted T cells, or PBMCs.

Original analysis: Reference gene primer amplification gave nucleated cell count estimates. TCRdb's copy holds only in-frame clones and misses some; the assay was immunoSEQ multiplex PCR. V and J calls and clone size come straight from that table; D and trimming were deduced from the DNA. This sample has tens of thousands of clones, with 75% to 90% found just once. The CDR3 sequence is 13 residues long. Trimming pared 2 bases from V and 2 bases from J, leaving 9 bases between. Germline V CDR1 and CDR2: GTSNPN, SVGIG (reference sequence). The chain couples TRBV30 to TRBJ2-5, with a tentative D call TRBD1 (5 bases). Sequenced: peripheral blood. This sequence originates from a man between 70 and 80 years old with active or convalescent COVID-19. As DNA, the CDR3 is TGTGCCTGGAGTCGGACAAAGCAAGAGACCCAGTACTTC. This codes for CAWSRTKQETQYF.